What follows are 15 T cell receptor beta chains derived from one specimen sequenced in a study of cytomegalovirus exposure and HLA in healthy donors (TCRdb year 2017). The library was produced with the immunoSEQ multiplex PCR assay. For the multiplex PCR, a mixture combining 60 forward primers for TCR Vbeta segments and 13 reverse primers for TCR Jbeta segments was used. In its TCRdb copy, this immuneACCESS table keeps in-frame sequences only and misses some clones. Where compared with another copy, unresolved V genes explain less than half of these, and the others have no known cause. This sample lists some 150,000 clones; over 55% were detected once. In total, the top ten clones hold over 2% of the sample. Sequencing was carried out using PBMCs. These TCRs come from a man aged 35 to 55 in good health and CMV-seronegative.

With respect to this clone: This specimen includes other DNA sequences encoding the same CDR3. The rearrangement joins TRBV7-9 to TRBJ1-1, with D perhaps TRBD1 (5 bases). This CDR3 is 14 amino acids long. The ends were cut back, 1 base at V and 0 bases at J, with 6 bases in the middle. Germline V gives CDR1 SEHNR, CDR2 FQNEAQ (reference sequence). Here the CDR3 DNA reads TGTGCCAGCAGCTTAGGACAGATGAACACTGAAGCTTTCTTT. Translating it yields CASSLGQMNTEAFF.

The rearrangement joins TRBV19 to TRBJ2-1; 8 nucleotides align to TRBD2. Losses at the gene ends were 6 bases for V and 6 bases for J; bases not matched to a gene: 7. CDR1 is LNHDA, CDR2 SQIVND, per germline (reference sequence). This CDR3 has 14 amino acids. This CDR3 is CASRTSGSANEQFF. As DNA, the CDR3 is TGTGCCAGTAGGACCAGCGGGAGTGCCAATGAGCAGTTCTTC.

Comment on this clone: The same CDR3 can be traced to other DNA sequences in this sample. The chain links TRBV5-1 to TRBJ2-1; 7 positions agree with TRBD2. Per the germline V gene, CDR1 is SGHRS and CDR2 is YFSETQ. The CDR3 length is 15 residues. The junction had 1 base not matched to a gene; V was cut back by 0 bases and J by 1 base. The CDR3 sequence is CASSLASGSYNEQFF. As DNA, the CDR3 is TGCGCCAGCAGCTTGGCTAGCGGTTCCTACAATGAGCAGTTCTTC.

J is TRBJ1-4 and V is TRBV6-6; D call uncertain. Germline-derived CDR1 and CDR2 are MNHNY and SVGAGI (reference sequence). Trimming pared 0 bases from V and 7 bases from J, leaving 3 bases between. This CDR3 is built from 12 residues. DNA for the CDR3: TGTGCCAGCAGTTACTCGGCTGAAAAACTGTTTTTT. Protein sequence: CASSYSAEKLFF.

The gene calls are TRBV16 and TRBJ1-6, with 7 bases lining up with TRBD1. This CDR3 has 18 amino acids. The V gene end was trimmed by 2 bases and the J gene end by 6 bases; junction bases not matched to a gene: 13. Per germline, CDR1 KGHSY and CDR2 FQNENV. The CDR3 nucleotides read TGTGCCAGCAGCCAAGAGGTCCTAGGACAGGATATTAATTCACCCCTCCACTTT. This gives the protein CASSQEVLGQDINSPLHF.

The table lists this clone with a few counts. V usage is TRBV30 and J usage is TRBJ1-6; TRBD1 matches at 10 bases. Germline V gene sequence: CDR1 GTSNPN, CDR2 SVGIG (reference sequence). The CDR3 extends over 14 amino acids. The V gene end was trimmed by 1 base and the J gene end by 9 bases; junction bases not matched to a gene: 3. The DNA for the CDR3 is TGTGCCTGGAGTGCCGGGACAGGGGCTTCACCCCTCCACTTT. Amino acids: CAWSAGTGASPLHF.

The gene calls are TRBV9 and TRBJ2-7, with D maybe TRBD1 (6 bases). V dropped 4 bases and J dropped 0 bases, with 11 bases sitting between them. Germline V gene lookup returns CDR1 SGDLS and CDR2 YYNGEE. The length of the CDR3 is 14 residues. The CDR3 DNA reads as TGTGCCAGCAGCCCTGGACAGTTCTCCTACGAGCAGTACTTC. As protein: CASSPGQFSYEQYF.

This sequence joins TRBV18 and TRBJ1-5; TRBD1 is a possible D gene (5 bases). The CDR3 runs to 15 residues. Germline V gene data show CDR1 as KGHSH and CDR2 as LQKENI. V was shortened by 2 bases and J by 3 bases, with 11 bases between the two germline ends. The chain's CDR3 is CASSPERGYNQPQHF. The CDR3 nucleotides read TGTGCCAGCTCACCAGAAAGGGGATACAATCAGCCCCAGCATTTT.

The DNA for the CDR3 is TGTGCCAGCAGCGCCGGGACAGGGGGCGCAGGTGGCTACACCTTC. This gives the protein CASSAGTGGAGGYTF. V and J are TRBV7-2 and TRBJ1-2; 12 nucleotides align to TRBD1. The CDR3 runs to 15 residues. The V gene's germline CDR1 is SGHTA and CDR2 FQGNSA. V dropped 5 bases and J dropped 7; count of bases not matched to a gene: 8.

This clone was seen once. J is TRBJ2-1 and V is TRBV5-1; D is undetermined. Trimming removed 4 bases from V and 4 bases from J, with 9 bases in between. The CDR3 covers 13 residues. Germline CDR1 and CDR2: SGHRS and YFSETQ. In nucleotides, the CDR3 is TGCGCCAGCAGCCCAGGAAATTACAATGAGCAGTTCTTC. As protein: CASSPGNYNEQFF.

Here the CDR3 DNA reads TGTGCCTGGAGGTCGACAGGGGGAAATCAGCCCCAGCATTTT. This codes for CAWRSTGGNQPQHF. This chain connects TRBV30 to TRBJ1-5; 9 bases are a match to TRBD1. In germline, CDR1 is GTSNPN, CDR2 SVGIG (reference sequence). The CDR3 extends over 14 amino acids. V lost 3 bases, J lost 4 bases, and 4 bases stayed unmatched.

The V gene is TRBV5-1, the J gene TRBJ2-5; D gene uncertain. Judging by the DNA end, TRBJ2-7 fits better; the J call may be wrong. Germline lookup yields CDR1 SGHRS and CDR2 YFSETQ. The CDR3 totals 15 residues. This CDR3 reads CASSRRGSSSYEQYF. The CDR3 DNA reads TGCGCCAGCAGCCGGAGAGGTTCCAGCTCCTACGAGCAGTACTTC.

The chain employs TRBV6-5 and TRBJ1-4; 9 bases map to TRBD1. CDR1 and CDR2 (germline): MNHEY, SVGAGI. CDR3 length: 16 residues. The V and J ends lost 0 bases and 7 bases, in that order; junction bases with no gene match: 6. CDR3 nucleotides: TGTGCCAGCAGTTACTCTCGGACAGGGGTTGCTGAAAAACTGTTTTTT. Translation gives CASSYSRTGVAEKLFF.

This clone appeared a few times. The junction does not match germline at one end; this may be a read error. The chain has TRBV10-3 and TRBJ1-5; 7 nucleotides align to TRBD1. The CDR3 extends over 15 amino acids. From germline, CDR1 is ENHRY and CDR2 SYGVKD. CDR3 DNA sequence: TGTGCCATCAGACCCAGGGGGTCCGTCAAAACAGCCCCAGCATTT. Translation gives CAIRPRGSVKTAPAF.

This clone was seen only a few times. The genes are TRBV6-5 and TRBJ1-2; TRBD1 matches 7 bases. The CDR3 has 14 residues. Germline V gives CDR1 MNHEY, CDR2 SVGAGI. V shed 5 bases and J 4 bases; nucleotides not matched to a gene: 7. The CDR3 region has the DNA TGTGCCAGCAGTAAAGGACAGGCGTTCTATGGCTACACCTTC. This codes for CASSKGQAFYGYTF.